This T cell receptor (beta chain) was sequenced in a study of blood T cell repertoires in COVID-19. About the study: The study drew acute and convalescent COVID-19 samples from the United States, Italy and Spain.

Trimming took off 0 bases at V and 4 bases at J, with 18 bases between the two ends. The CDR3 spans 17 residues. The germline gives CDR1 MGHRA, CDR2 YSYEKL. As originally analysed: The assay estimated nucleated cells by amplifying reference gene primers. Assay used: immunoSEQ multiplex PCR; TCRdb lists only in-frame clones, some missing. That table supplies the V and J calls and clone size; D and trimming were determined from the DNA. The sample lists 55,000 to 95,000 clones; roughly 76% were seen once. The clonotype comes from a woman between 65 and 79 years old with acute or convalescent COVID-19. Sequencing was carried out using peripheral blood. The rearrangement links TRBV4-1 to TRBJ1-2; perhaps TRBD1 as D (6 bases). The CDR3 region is CASSQDPLDSHFYGYTF. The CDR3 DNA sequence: TGCGCCAGCAGCCAAGATCCCTTGGACAGCCACTTCTATGGCTACACCTTC.